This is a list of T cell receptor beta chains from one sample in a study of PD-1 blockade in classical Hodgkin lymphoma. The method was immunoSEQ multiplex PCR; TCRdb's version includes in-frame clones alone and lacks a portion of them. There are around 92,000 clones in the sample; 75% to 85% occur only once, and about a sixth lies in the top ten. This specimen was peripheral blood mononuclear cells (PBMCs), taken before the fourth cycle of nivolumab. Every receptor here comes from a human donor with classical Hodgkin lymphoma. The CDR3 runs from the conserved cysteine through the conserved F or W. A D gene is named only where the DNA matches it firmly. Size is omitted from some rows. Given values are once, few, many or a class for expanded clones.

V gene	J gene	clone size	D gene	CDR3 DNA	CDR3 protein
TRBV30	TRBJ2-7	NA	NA	TGTGCCTGGAAAACAGGGATCTACGAGCAGTACTTC	CAWKTGIYEQYF
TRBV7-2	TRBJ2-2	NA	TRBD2	TGTGCCAGCAGCTTGGGGCTAGCGGGAATCACCGGGGAGCTGTTTTTT	CASSLGLAGITGELFF
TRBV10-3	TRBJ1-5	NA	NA	TGTGCCATCAGTGAGGAGTCAGGGAGCAATCAGCCCCAGCATTTT	CAISEESGSNQPQHF
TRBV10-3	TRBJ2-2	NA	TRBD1	TGTGCCATCAGCGGACAGGGAGGCACCGGGGAGCTGTTTTTT	CAISGQGGTGELFF
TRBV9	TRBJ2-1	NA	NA	TGTGCCAGCAGCGTAGCCCCATTCCAGGGTCATGAGCAGTTCTTC	CASSVAPFQGHEQFF
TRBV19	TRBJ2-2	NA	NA	TGTGCCAGTAGTATAGGAGGGCTGTTGGACACCGGGGAGCTGTTTTTT	CASSIGGLLDTGELFF
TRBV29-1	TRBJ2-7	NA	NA	TGCAGCGTTCGGACACGACCCTACGAGCAGTACTTC	CSVRTRPYEQYF
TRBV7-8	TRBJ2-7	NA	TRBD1	TGTGCCAGCAGCTTACGACAGGGAAGCGAGCAGTACTTC	CASSLRQGSEQYF
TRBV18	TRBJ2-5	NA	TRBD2	TGTGCCAGCTCACCGCTCATAGCGGGAGAAGAGACCCAGTACTTC	CASSPLIAGEETQYF
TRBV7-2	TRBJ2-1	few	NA	TGTGCCAGCAGCCGTCCCTTGCGGGACCTACTAAACAATGAGCAGTTCTTC	CASSRPLRDLLNNEQFF
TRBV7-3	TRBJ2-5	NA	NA	TGTGCCAGCAGCCCGAGGGGCCAGGGGGAGACCCAGTACTTC	CASSPRGQGETQYF
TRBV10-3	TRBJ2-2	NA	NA	TGTGCCATCAGTGAGTTTGGGGGCGGCACCGGGGAGCTGTTTTTT	CAISEFGGGTGELFF
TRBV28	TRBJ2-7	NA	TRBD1	TGTGCCAGCAGTCTCTGGACAGGACATGAGCAGTACTTC	CASSLWTGHEQYF
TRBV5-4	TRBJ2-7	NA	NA	TGTGCCAGCAGCCCCGGCGGGGTCCGCTCCTACGAGCAGTACTTC	CASSPGGVRSYEQYF
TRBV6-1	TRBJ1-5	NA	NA	TGTGCCAGCAGTGAAGCATGGGGGGGTCTGGGTAGCAATCAGCCCCAGCATTTT	CASSEAWGGLGSNQPQHF
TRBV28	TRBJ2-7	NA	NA	TGTGCCAGCAGTTGGAACCCACCAGGGGGGGGACTACCCTACGAGCAGTACTTC	CASSWNPPGGGLPYEQYF
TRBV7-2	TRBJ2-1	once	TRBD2	TGTGCCAGCAGACCGCCGGGACTAGCCGGCAATGAGCAGTTCTTC	CASRPPGLAGNEQFF
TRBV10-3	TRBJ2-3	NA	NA	TGTGCCATCAGCCCAATGACTAGCACAGATACGCAGTATTTT	CAISPMTSTDTQYF
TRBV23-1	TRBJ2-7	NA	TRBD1	TGCGCCAGCAGTCAAGGGGACAGGCACTACGAGCAGTACTTC	CASSQGDRHYEQYF
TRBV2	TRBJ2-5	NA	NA	TGTGCCAGCACAGGGTTTGGAGAGACCCAGTACTTC	CASTGFGETQYF
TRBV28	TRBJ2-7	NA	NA	TGTGCCAGCAGTTTAGCCTCCCCCCACGAGCAGTACTTC	CASSLASPHEQYF
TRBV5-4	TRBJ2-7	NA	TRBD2	TGTGCCAGCAGCGAAAACCCCCTAGCGGGAGTTGGCTACGAGCAGTACTTC	CASSENPLAGVGYEQYF
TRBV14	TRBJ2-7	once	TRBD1	TGTGCCAGCAGCCAACAGGGGGTTGGCGAGCAGTACTTC	CASSQQGVGEQYF
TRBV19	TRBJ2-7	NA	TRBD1	TGTGCCAGTAGTCGGGGACAGGGGAACACGTACGAGCAGTACTTC	CASSRGQGNTYEQYF
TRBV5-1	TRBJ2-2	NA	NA	TGCGCCAGCAGCTTGGATTGGCGCAGGAACACCGGGGAGCTGTTTTTT	CASSLDWRRNTGELFF
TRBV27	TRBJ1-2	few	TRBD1	TGTGCCAGCAGCCAGTCGGGACAGGGGGCGTTTACCTTC	CASSQSGQGAFTF
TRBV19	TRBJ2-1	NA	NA	TGTGCCAGTAGTATAGAGGGACCCCTTAGAGATACTGAGCAGTTCTTC	CASSIEGPLRDTEQFF
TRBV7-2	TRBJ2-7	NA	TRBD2	TGTGCCAGCAGCCCGACTAGCGGCCATTACGAGCAGTACTTC	CASSPTSGHYEQYF
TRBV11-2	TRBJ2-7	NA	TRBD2	TGTGCCAGCAGCTACGCTAGCGGGAGGGGCTACGAGCAGTACTTC	CASSYASGRGYEQYF
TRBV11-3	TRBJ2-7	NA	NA	TGTGCCAGCAGCTTAGCCGGGGCGTCCTACGAGCAGTACTTC	CASSLAGASYEQYF
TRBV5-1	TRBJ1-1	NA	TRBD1	TGCGCCAGCAGCCCCGGGGACAGGATGAACACTGAAGCTTTCTTT	CASSPGDRMNTEAFF
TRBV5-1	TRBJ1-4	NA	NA	TGCGCCAGCAGCCCAGCATTGTCGGTCCACAGGGACACTAATGAAAAACTGTTTTTT	CASSPALSVHRDTNEKLFF
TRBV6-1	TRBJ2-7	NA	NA	TGTGCCAGCGGCAGGGAGCTTCTCGAGCAGTACTTC	CASGRELLEQYF
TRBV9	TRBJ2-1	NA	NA	TGTGCCAGCAGCGTAGCTAACATGCCCGCAGTGGCGGAGCAGTTCTTC	CASSVANMPAVAEQFF
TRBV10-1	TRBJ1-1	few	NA	TGCGCCAGCAGACCCGGGATTACCTCGACTGAAGCTTTCTTT	CASRPGITSTEAFF
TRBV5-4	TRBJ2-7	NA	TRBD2	TGTGCCAGCAGCTTTAGCGGGAGCTCCTACGAGCAGTACTTC	CASSFSGSSYEQYF
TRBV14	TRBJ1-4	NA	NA	TGTGCCAGCAGCCATAGAGGGACTAATGAAAAACTGTTTTTT	CASSHRGTNEKLFF